This T cell receptor (beta chain) emerged from a study of cytomegalovirus exposure and HLA in healthy donors. Primers included in the PCR were 60 Vbeta and 13 Jbeta primers. Here immunoSEQ multiplex PCR was the method, and the copy in TCRdb shows in-frame clones only, minus some. Here the sample spans under 200,000 clones, more than 70% being singletons. The CDR3 length is 14 residues. The junction had 11 bases not matched to a gene; V was cut back by 9 bases and J by 3 bases. Per the germline V gene, CDR1 is MNHNY and CDR2 is SVGAGI (reference sequence). The material sequenced was PBMCs. J is TRBJ2-7 and V is TRBV6-6, with 7 bases aligning to TRBD2. The clonotype originates from a man between 35 and 55 years old in good health and CMV-seropositive. CDR3 coding DNA: TGTGCCAGTTATACGAGGGAGGGCTACTACGAGCAGTACTTC. Amino acid sequence: CASYTREGYYEQYF.